The 15 T cell receptor beta chains below were found in one sample sequenced in a study of CD8 T cells in acute hepatitis C reinfection. Time point reported: naive CD8 control sorted from an acute-time-point sample. Sequencing used immunoSEQ multiplex PCR; TCRdb keeps in-frame clones, though not all of them. The table lists more than 35,000 clones, around nine tenths of them singletons, with 0.4% to 0.5% in the top ten. The sample taken for sequencing was naive CD8+ T cells from PBMCs. The receptors come from a man aged 25 to 45 with chronic hepatitis C.

The chain couples TRBV29-1 to TRBJ2-7, with TRBD1 matching over 8 bases. In germline, CDR1 is SQVTM, CDR2 ANQGSEA. The CDR3 runs to 15 residues. Trimming at V came to 1 base and at J to 4 bases, leaving 9 bases not matched to a gene. As DNA, the CDR3 is TGCAGCGTTGAAGGAACCGGGACAGGCGGTTACGAGCAGTACTTC. Protein: CSVEGTGTGGYEQYF.

This sequence joins TRBV6-1 and TRBJ2-7, with 12 bases lining up with TRBD2. The junction had 4 bases not matched to a gene; V was cut back by 6 bases and J by 7 bases. Germline loops: CDR1 MNHNS, CDR2 SASEGT. The CDR3 runs 13 residues. The CDR3 loop is CASRGTSGYEQYF. In DNA, the CDR3 is TGTGCCAGCAGGGGGACTAGCGGGTATGAGCAGTACTTC.

The V and J genes are TRBV30 and TRBJ2-7, with unresolved D. V was cut by 4 bases and J by 6 bases, with 10 bases left in between. The CDR3 sequence is 11 residues long. Germline assignment: CDR1 GTSNPN and CDR2 SVGIG (reference sequence). This CDR3 is CAWKASGEQYF. CDR3 nucleotide sequence: TGTGCCTGGAAAGCGTCTGGCGAGCAGTACTTC.

This chain connects TRBV19 to TRBJ2-3, with a possible D match to TRBD2 (6 bases). There are 14 residues in the CDR3. Germline lookup yields CDR1 LNHDA and CDR2 SQIVND (reference sequence). V was shortened by 2 bases and J by 4 bases, with 10 bases between the two germline ends. The DNA of the CDR3 is TGTGCCAGTAGTATAATTTGGGGGGCAGATACGCAGTATTTT. This gives the protein CASSIIWGADTQYF.

The chain uses TRBV2 and TRBJ2-7, with 8 bases fitting TRBD1. This CDR3 is built from 14 residues. The germline V gene has CDR1 SNHLY and CDR2 FYNNEI. Unmatched junction bases numbered 3, after V lost 3 bases and J lost 2 bases. The CDR3 spells CASSEDRATYEQYF. The CDR3 bases are TGTGCCAGCAGTGAGGACAGGGCTACCTACGAGCAGTACTTC.

This chain uses TRBV5-1 with TRBJ2-7, with a tentative D call TRBD1 (5 bases). In germline, CDR1 is SGHRS, CDR2 YFSETQ. V was clipped by 3 bases and J by 6 bases, with 13 bases between them. The CDR3 loop spans 13 amino acids. The CDR3 loop is CASSSQGPFEQYF. CDR3 DNA sequence: TGCGCCAGCAGCTCCCAGGGCCCTTTCGAGCAGTACTTC.

J is TRBJ1-4 and V is TRBV6-5, with 8 bases fitting TRBD1. Germline V gene lookup returns CDR1 MNHEY and CDR2 SVGAGI. After removal of 7 bases from V and 8 bases from J, the junction contained 12 bases not matched to a gene. The CDR3 contains 15 residues. The CDR3 DNA reads as TGTGCCAGCACCCCCCGGACAGGGAGGGGGGAAAAACTGTTTTTT. Protein product: CASTPRTGRGEKLFF.

V usage is TRBV13 and J usage is TRBJ1-1, with D possibly being TRBD1 (5 bases). V was pared by 2 bases and J by 2 bases, with 9 bases between. This CDR3 is 14 amino acids long. Germline lookup yields CDR1 PRHDT and CDR2 FYEKMQ (reference sequence). The CDR3, as DNA: TGTGCCAGCAGCTTAAGTCAGGGTAACACTGAAGCTTTCTTT. Translated: CASSLSQGNTEAFF.

The J gene is TRBJ2-1, the V gene TRBV6-5; 10 nucleotides match TRBD2. Germline CDR1 reads MNHEY; CDR2 reads SVGAGI. V lost 5 bases and J lost 4; bases outside the gene matches: 5. This CDR3 contains 15 residues. The CDR3 DNA follows: TGTGCCAGCAGTCTGCGGACTAGCGGTTACAATGAGCAGTTCTTC. Translated: CASSLRTSGYNEQFF.

The rearrangement joins TRBV6-4 to TRBJ2-2, with a tentative D call TRBD2 (5 bases). The CDR3 consists of 11 residues. CDR1 MRHNA and CDR2 SNTAGT come from the germline V gene. Trimming removed 6 bases from V and 7 bases from J, with 6 bases in between. The CDR3 coding sequence is TGTGCCAGCAGCGGGGACGGGGAGCTGTTTTTT. Protein product: CASSGDGELFF.

The gene calls are TRBV5-1 and TRBJ1-4, with D maybe TRBD1 (5 bases). The CDR3 is made up of 15 amino acids. The V gene lost 4 bases and the J gene lost 0 bases, with 10 bases spanning the gap. Per germline, CDR1 SGHRS and CDR2 YFSETQ. The DNA for the CDR3 is TGCGCCAGCAGCCCACGGGGGACAACTAATGAAAAACTGTTTTTT. Residues: CASSPRGTTNEKLFF.

The chain employs TRBV27 and TRBJ1-1, with 9 bases lining up with TRBD1. The J segment lost 4 bases and the V segment lost 5 bases, leaving 11 bases of the junction unmatched. Germline CDR1 and CDR2: MNHEY and SMNVEV (reference sequence). This CDR3 contains 16 residues. CDR3 in amino acids: CASSPGQGIGFTEAFF. The CDR3 bases are TGTGCCAGCAGTCCGGGACAGGGTATAGGTTTCACTGAAGCTTTCTTT.

The V gene is TRBV4-1, the J gene TRBJ2-7; possible D gene TRBD1, 6 bases. Germline CDR1 reads MGHRA; CDR2 reads YSYEKL. The CDR3 runs 15 residues. The germline V and J ends were trimmed by 3 bases and 0 bases, with 12 bases remaining between them. The CDR3: CASSHEDRSSYEQYF. CDR3 DNA sequence: TGCGCCAGCAGCCATGAAGACAGGAGCTCCTACGAGCAGTACTTC.

The chain is built from TRBV13 and TRBJ1-1, with 7 positions matching TRBD1. The CDR3 sequence is 15 residues long. The V gene end was trimmed by 5 bases and the J gene end by 0 bases; junction bases not matched to a gene: 6. CDR1 is PRHDT, CDR2 FYEKMQ, per germline (reference sequence). The CDR3: CASSARGQMNTEAFF. In DNA form, the CDR3 reads TGTGCCAGCAGCGCTCGGGGACAGATGAACACTGAAGCTTTCTTT.

The CDR3 bases are TGTGCCAGCAGCTTGGGGGGGCTTTACAATGAGCAGTTCTTC. It translates to CASSLGGLYNEQFF. This rearrangement joins TRBV5-6 to TRBJ2-1; D is possibly TRBD1 (6 bases). The V end was cut by 0 bases, the J end by 4 bases, with 8 bases between. This CDR3 spans 14 amino acids. The germline gives CDR1 SGHDT, CDR2 YYEEEE. Supplemented by reference TRBV5-6 and TRBJ2-1, the full variable domain reads DAGVTQSPTHLIKTRGQQVTLRCSPKSGHDTVSWYQQALGQGPQFIFQYYEEEERQRGNFPDRFSGHQFPNYSSELNVNALLLGDSALYLCASSLGGLYNEQFFGPGTRLTVL.